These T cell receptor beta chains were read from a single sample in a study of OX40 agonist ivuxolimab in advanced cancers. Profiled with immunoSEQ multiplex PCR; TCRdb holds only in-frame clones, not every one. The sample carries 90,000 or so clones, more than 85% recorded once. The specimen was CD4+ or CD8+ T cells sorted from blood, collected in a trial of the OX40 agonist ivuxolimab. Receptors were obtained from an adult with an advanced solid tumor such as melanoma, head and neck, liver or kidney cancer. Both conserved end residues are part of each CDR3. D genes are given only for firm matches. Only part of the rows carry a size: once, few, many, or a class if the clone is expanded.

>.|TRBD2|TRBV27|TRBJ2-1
TGTGCCAGCAGTTTGGAGGGACTAGCTAATCCTTACAATGAGCAGTTCTTC
CASSLEGLANPYNEQFF
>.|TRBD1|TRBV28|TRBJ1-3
TGTGCCAGCAGCCAAGGGGGCGGAAACACCATATATTTT
CASSQGGGNTIYF
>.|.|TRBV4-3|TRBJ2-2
TGCGCCAGCAGCCCTCACCCCTACACCGGGGAGCTGTTTTTT
CASSPHPYTGELFF
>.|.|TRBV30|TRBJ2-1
TGTGCCTGGAGTGTTCCCGGGACGCCATACAATGAGCAGTTCTTC
CAWSVPGTPYNEQFF
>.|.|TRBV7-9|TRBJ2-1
TGTGCCAGCAGCGCTGGCGAGTGGAATGAGCAGTTCTTC
CASSAGEWNEQFF
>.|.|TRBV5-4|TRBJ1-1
TGCGCCAGCAGCCCGGGGCGGACGGACACTGAAGCTTTCTTT
CASSPGRTDTEAFF
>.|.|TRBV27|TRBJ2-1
TGTGCCAGCAGTCCAGGGACACGCGGGGACAATGAGCAGTTCTTC
CASSPGTRGDNEQFF
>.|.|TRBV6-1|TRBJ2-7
TGTGCCAGCCGGACCAGCTACGAGCAGTACTTC
CASRTSYEQYF
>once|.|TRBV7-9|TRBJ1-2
TGTGCCAGCAGCTTAGGGGCAGGGGTTAAAGGCTACACCTTC
CASSLGAGVKGYTF
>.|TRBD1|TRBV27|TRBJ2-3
TGTGCCAGCAGTTGGGGGACAGGGAACACAGATACGCAGTATTTT
CASSWGTGNTDTQYF
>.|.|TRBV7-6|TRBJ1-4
TGTGCCAGCAGCTTAGATCCACCAGGGCTTAATGAAAAACTGTTTTTT
CASSLDPPGLNEKLFF
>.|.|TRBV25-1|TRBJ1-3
TGTGCCAGCAGTCCCGGACCCTCTGGAAACACCATATATTTT
CASSPGPSGNTIYF
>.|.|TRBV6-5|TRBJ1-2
TGTGCCAGCAGTCCCCGCTGGGAGGCGGATGGCTACACCTTC
CASSPRWEADGYTF
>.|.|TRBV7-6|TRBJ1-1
TGTGCCAGCAGCTTACCTACCAACTTGGCTGAAGCTTTCTTT
CASSLPTNLAEAFF
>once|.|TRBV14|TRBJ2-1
TGTGCCAGCAGCCAAGATCCAGCGGTCTCCTACAATGAGCAGTTCTTC
CASSQDPAVSYNEQFF
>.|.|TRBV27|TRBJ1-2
TGTGCCAGCACCTTCTCTCCTGCATACCTAGGGACCTATGGCTACACCTTC
CASTFSPAYLGTYGYTF
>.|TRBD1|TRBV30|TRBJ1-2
TGTGCCTGTGAGGGGGCGCCCGATGGCTACACCTTC
CACEGAPDGYTF
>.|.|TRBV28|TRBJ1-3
TGTGCCAGCAGGCCCTTTGGAAACACCATATATTTT
CASRPFGNTIYF
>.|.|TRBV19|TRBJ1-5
TGTGCCAGTAGTATATACCACGAGTCGAATCAGCCCCAGCATTTT
CASSIYHESNQPQHF
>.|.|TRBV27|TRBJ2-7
TGTGCCAGCAGTTTACGGGGCACCCTAACGACCTACGAGCAGTACTTC
CASSLRGTLTTYEQYF
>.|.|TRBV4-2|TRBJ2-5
TGTGCCAGCAGCCAAACCTTCAGGGGCGGATGGGAGACCCAGTACTTC
CASSQTFRGGWETQYF
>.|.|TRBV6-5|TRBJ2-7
TGTGCCAGCAGACCCGGGTCCGGGGGTGAGCAGTACTTC
CASRPGSGGEQYF
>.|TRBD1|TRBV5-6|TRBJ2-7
TGTGCCAGCAGCCCGACAGGGTCCTACGAGCAGTACTTC
CASSPTGSYEQYF
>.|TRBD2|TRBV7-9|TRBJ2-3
TGTGCCAGCAGCTCCCGGACTAGCGGGAGGGGGACAGATACGCAGTATTTT
CASSSRTSGRGTDTQYF
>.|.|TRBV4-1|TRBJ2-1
TGCGCCAGCAGCCAAGATCGCATCAATGAGCAGTTCTTC
CASSQDRINEQFF
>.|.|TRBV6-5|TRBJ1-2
TGTGCCAGCAGTTACTCGAGAGCAGGGAAAGGGGGCTACACCTTC
CASSYSRAGKGGYTF
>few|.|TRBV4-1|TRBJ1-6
TGCGCCAGCAGCCCCATCCCCCTCAGCTCCTATAATTCACCCCTCCACTTT
CASSPIPLSSYNSPLHF
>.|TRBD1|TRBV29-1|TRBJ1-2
TGCAGCGCCTGGACAGGGGGTTACTATGGCTACACCTTC
CSAWTGGYYGYTF
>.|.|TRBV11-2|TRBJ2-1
TGTGCCAGCAGCTTATCCCCAGGGCGCAATGAGCAGTTCTTC
CASSLSPGRNEQFF
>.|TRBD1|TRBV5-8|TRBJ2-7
TGTGCCAGCAGCTTGGGGACAGGGATATCCAACGAGCAGTACTTC
CASSLGTGISNEQYF
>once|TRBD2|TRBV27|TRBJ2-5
TGTGCCAGCAGATCGCGGGGGGCGGAAGAGACCCAGTACTTC
CASRSRGAEETQYF
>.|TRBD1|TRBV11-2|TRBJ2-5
TGTGCCAGCATCCCCGGGACAGGGGGCTTGGAGACCCAGTACTTC
CASIPGTGGLETQYF
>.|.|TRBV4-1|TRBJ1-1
TGCGCCAGCAGCCAAGATGGGGGCACTGAAGCTTTCTTT
CASSQDGGTEAFF
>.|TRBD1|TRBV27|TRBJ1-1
TGTGCCAGCAGGTATACAGGGGGCACTGAAGCTTTCTTT
CASRYTGGTEAFF
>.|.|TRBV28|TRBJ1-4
TGTGCCAGCATGCCAGGACTGGGGAGTTGGGAAAAACTGTTTTTT
CASMPGLGSWEKLFF
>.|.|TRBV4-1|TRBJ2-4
TGCGCCAGCAGCCAAGCAGGGAAAAACATTCAGTACTTC
CASSQAGKNIQYF
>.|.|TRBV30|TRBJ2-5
TGTGCCTGGAGTGCCCATAGCGGGGGGCACAGGGGGCCACAAGAGACCCAGTACTTC
CAWSAHSGGHRGPQETQYF
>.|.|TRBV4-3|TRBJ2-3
TGCGCCAGCAGCCAAGTGGGCACAGATACGCAGTATTTT
CASSQVGTDTQYF
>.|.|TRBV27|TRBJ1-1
TGTGCCAGCAGAGGGGGATTCACTGAAGCTTTCTTT
CASRGGFTEAFF
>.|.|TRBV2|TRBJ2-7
TGTGCCAGCAGTGAAGCGCTTCCGTACGAGCAGTACTTC
CASSEALPYEQYF
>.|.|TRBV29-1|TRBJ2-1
TGCAGCGTCAATAGCGCTACCGATTACAATGAGCAGTTCTTC
CSVNSATDYNEQFF
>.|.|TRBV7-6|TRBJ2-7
TGTGCCAGCAGCCGGGGACTACCTGAGGGGGCCGTCTACGAGCAGTACTTC
CASSRGLPEGAVYEQYF
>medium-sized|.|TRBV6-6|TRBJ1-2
TGTGCCAGCGCCTCGACAGAGGCTAACTATGGCTACACCTTC
CASASTEANYGYTF
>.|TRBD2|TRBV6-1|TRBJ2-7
TGTGCCAGCAGTGAAAACGGTAGCGGGAGGTACGAGCAGTACTTC
CASSENGSGRYEQYF
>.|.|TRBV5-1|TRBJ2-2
TGCGCCAGCAGCTCGAGTTATGGGGACTACACCGGGGAGCTGTTTTTT
CASSSSYGDYTGELFF
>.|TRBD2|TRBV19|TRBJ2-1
TGTGCCAGTAGTATGGGACTAGTTTTGAACTACAATGAGCAGTTCTTC
CASSMGLVLNYNEQFF
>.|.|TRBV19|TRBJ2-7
TGTGCCAGTAGCTCAAGCCCCGCAGGGCTCTACGAGCAGTACTTC
CASSSSPAGLYEQYF
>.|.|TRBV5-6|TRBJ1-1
TGTGCCAGCAGCTTGATTAGGGGGACTGAAGCTTTCTTT
CASSLIRGTEAFF
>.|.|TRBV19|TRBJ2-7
TGTGCCAGTAGTACTGGACCTCAAAGGTACTTC
CASSTGPQRYF
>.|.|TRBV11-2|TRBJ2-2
TGTGCCAGCAGCCAGGAGTTCACCGGGGAGCTGTTTTTT
CASSQEFTGELFF
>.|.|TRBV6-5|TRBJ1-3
TGTGCCAGCAGTTCCGGGACTTGGGCTGGAAACACCATATATTTT
CASSSGTWAGNTIYF
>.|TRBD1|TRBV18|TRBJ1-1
TGTGCCAGCTCACCAACGAGGGGGCAGGTTGCGAACACTGAAGCTTTCTTT
CASSPTRGQVANTEAFF
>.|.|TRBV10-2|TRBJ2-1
TGCGCCAGCAGTGAAGGTGGGCTCAGCAATGAGCAGTTCTTC
CASSEGGLSNEQFF
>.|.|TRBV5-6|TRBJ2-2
TGTGCCAGCAGCTTAGGGAACACCGGGGAGCTGTTTTTT
CASSLGNTGELFF
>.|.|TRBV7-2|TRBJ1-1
TGTGCCAGCAGCCGAGGCGGCACTGAAGCTTTCTTT
CASSRGGTEAFF
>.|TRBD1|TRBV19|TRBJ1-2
TGTGCCAGTAGTATTGGGGAGGGGACAGGGGATGGCTACACCTTC
CASSIGEGTGDGYTF
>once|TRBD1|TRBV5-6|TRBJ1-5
TGTGCCAGCAGCTCGACAGGGTCCAATCAGCCCCAGCATTTT
CASSSTGSNQPQHF
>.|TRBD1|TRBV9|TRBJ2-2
TGTGCCAGCAGCGACCACAGGGGCCCCTCGTTAAACACCGGGGAGCTGTTTTTT
CASSDHRGPSLNTGELFF
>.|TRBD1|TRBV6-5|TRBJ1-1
TGTGCCAGCAGTAGTGGGACAGGATCTGAAGCTTTCTTT
CASSSGTGSEAFF
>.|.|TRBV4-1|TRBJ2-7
TGCGCCAGCAGCCAAGAATGGGGGGGCGCCTACGAGCAGTACTTC
CASSQEWGGAYEQYF